Below, 21 T cell receptor beta chains from the same sample are listed, as sequenced in a study of blood T cell repertoires in COVID-19. Sequencing was performed with immunoSEQ multiplex PCR; in TCRdb, only in-frame clones are kept and a portion is missing. The table records about 150,000 clones, around 84% of them present only once. The specimen was peripheral blood. All receptors derive from a human donor with acute or convalescent COVID-19. The donor label of this sample is uncertain.

The CDR3 sequence is CASSLGQVDEQYF. In DNA form, the CDR3 reads TGTGCCAGCAGCCTGGGACAGGTCGACGAGCAGTACTTC. The V and J genes are TRBV11-2 and TRBJ2-7, with TRBD1 matching 8 bases. V dropped 5 bases and J dropped 5; count of bases not matched to a gene: 5. Germline CDR1 is SGHAT and CDR2 is FQNNGV. This CDR3 is 13 amino acids long.

The chain combines TRBV7-9 with TRBJ1-4; 7 bases match TRBD1. The ends lost 5 bases at V and 8 bases at J; junction bases unmatched: 11. Germline CDR1 is SEHNR and CDR2 is FQNEAQ (reference sequence). This CDR3 spans 15 amino acids. This CDR3 reads CASSPFDRVYEKLFF. The CDR3 coding sequence is TGTGCCAGCAGCCCGTTCGACAGGGTGTACGAAAAACTGTTTTTT.

The V and J genes are TRBV3-1 (or the pseudogene TRBV3-2) and TRBJ2-1; 7 bases line up with TRBD1. The CDR3 has 11 amino acids. Germline trimming cut 5 bases from V and 16 bases from J; bases unmatched to any gene: 8. The germline CDR1 and CDR2 sequences are LGHDT and YNNKEL (reference sequence). This CDR3 reads CASSWDSSKFF. In nucleotides, the CDR3 is TGTGCCAGCAGCTGGGACAGTAGCAAATTCTTC.

The rearrangement joins TRBV6-4 to TRBJ1-2, with D unclear. Germline CDR1 MRHNA, CDR2 SNTAGT. CDR3 size: 12 residues. Trimming shortened V by 2 bases and J by 10 bases, and 11 bases separated the two germline ends. Here the CDR3 DNA reads TGTGCCAGCAGTGACGGAGGGCTCTTCTACACCTTC. Protein product: CASSDGGLFYTF.

J is TRBJ2-1 and V is TRBV7-9, with TRBD2 matching 12 bases. Trimming cost V 0 bases and J 4 bases; bases outside gene matches: 7. This CDR3 is 18 amino acids long. Germline V gene lookup returns CDR1 SEHNR and CDR2 FQNEAQ (reference sequence). The CDR3 DNA reads TGTGCCAGCAGCTTAGCGCGGGCTAGCGGGGGGGCTTACAATGAGCAGTTCTTC. Translation gives CASSLARASGGAYNEQFF.

This chain connects TRBV6-6 to TRBJ1-6, with TRBD1 matching over 7 bases. The CDR3 is 15 residues long. V shed 4 bases, J shed 5 bases, and the junction held 5 bases outside the gene matches. Germline V lookup: CDR1 MNHNY, CDR2 SVGAGI (reference sequence). The CDR3 loop reads CASSFTGANNSPLHF. The CDR3 DNA reads TGTGCCAGCAGTTTCACAGGGGCCAATAATTCACCCCTCCACTTT.

The genes are TRBV4-2 and TRBJ1-2; TRBD1 agrees at 8 bases. The CDR3 has 13 residues. V was pared by 5 bases and J by 8 bases, with 7 bases of the junction left unmatched. The germline CDR1 and CDR2 sequences are LGHNA and YNFKEQ. The CDR3: CASSSGQGDGYTF. The CDR3 nucleotides are TGTGCCAGCAGCTCAGGACAGGGCGACGGCTACACCTTC.

The rearrangement joins TRBV10-3 to TRBJ1-2; tentative D call: TRBD1 (6 bases). CDR3 size: 14 residues. V lost 7 bases, J lost 4 bases, and 16 bases lay in between. Germline V gene lookup returns CDR1 ENHRY and CDR2 SYGVKD. The chain's CDR3 is CAITDLDRPYGYTF. DNA for the CDR3: TGTGCCATCACTGACCTGGACAGACCCTATGGCTACACCTTC.

The chain is built from TRBV24-1 and TRBJ2-5; D is perhaps TRBD2 (6 bases). Germline V gene lookup returns CDR1 KGHDR and CDR2 SFDVKD. The V and J ends lost 3 bases and 3 bases respectively, with 13 bases between them. The CDR3 is made up of 15 amino acids. The CDR3 spells CATSDPRPGEETQYF. The CDR3 DNA reads TGTGCCACCAGTGATCCCCGTCCGGGAGAAGAGACCCAGTACTTC.

V gene TRBV10-3 combines with J gene TRBJ2-2, with 10 nucleotides matching TRBD2. CDR3 size: 16 residues. J was trimmed by 7 bases and V by 2 bases; bases with no gene match: 7. The germline V gene encodes CDR1 ENHRY and CDR2 SYGVKD. CDR3 coding DNA: TGTGCCATCAGTGAGCAAAGCGGGGGGGAAGGCGGGGAGCTGTTTTTT. Its protein is CAISEQSGGEGGELFF.

CDR3 region: CASSIGFANEKLFF. The CDR3 DNA is TGTGCCAGCAGTATCGGTTTTGCTAATGAAAAACTGTTTTTT. The V call is TRBV6-5, the J call TRBJ1-4, with D uncertain. Germline V gene data show CDR1 as MNHEY and CDR2 as SVGAGI. The CDR3 consists of 14 residues. Trimming shortened V by 5 bases and J by 3 bases, and 10 bases separated the two germline ends.

This clone was counted between two and nine times. This rearrangement joins TRBV2 to TRBJ1-2, with 9 bases lining up with TRBD1. Losses at the gene ends were 0 bases for V and 2 bases for J; bases not matched to a gene: 4. The CDR3 spans 16 residues. In germline, CDR1 is SNHLY, CDR2 FYNNEI. DNA for the CDR3: TGTGCCAGCAGTGAAGCCGGGACAGGGAAAAACTATGGCTACACCTTC. It specifies CASSEAGTGKNYGYTF.

This rearrangement joins TRBV10-2 to TRBJ1-4, with TRBD1 as a possible D gene (5 bases). The germline gives CDR1 WSHSY, CDR2 SAAADI. The CDR3 sequence is 13 residues long. The V and J ends lost 9 bases and 3 bases respectively, with 11 bases between them. The CDR3 sequence is CASARAANEKLFF. The CDR3, as DNA: TGCGCCAGTGCCAGGGCAGCTAATGAAAAACTGTTTTTT.

The J gene is TRBJ2-5, the V gene TRBV27, with D maybe TRBD1 (5 bases). The CDR3 is 13 amino acids. V was clipped by 7 bases and J by 3 bases, with 12 bases between them. Germline V gene lookup returns CDR1 MNHEY and CDR2 SMNVEV (reference sequence). For the CDR3, the DNA is TGTGCCAGCAAGAAGGGGCTTAAAGAGACCCAGTACTTC. This encodes CASKKGLKETQYF.

The gene calls are TRBV9 and TRBJ2-3; possibly TRBD2 for D (5 bases). Germline values: CDR1 SGDLS, CDR2 YYNGEE. Trimming left V 6 bases short and J 3 bases short, with 17 bases between. The CDR3 consists of 15 residues. The chain's CDR3 is CASTGGLQTTDTQYF. The CDR3 DNA reads as TGTGCCAGCACAGGAGGCCTCCAAACGACAGATACGCAGTATTTT.

The rearrangement uses TRBV29-1 and TRBJ2-7; 9 nucleotides agree with TRBD1. V trimming: 0 bases; J trimming: 4 bases; junction bases outside the gene matches: 10. This CDR3 spans 16 amino acids. The V gene's germline CDR1 is SQVTM and CDR2 ANQGSEA. CDR3 sequence (DNA): TGCAGCGTTGAAGAGTGGGGACAGGGAAGTCCTTACGAGCAGTACTTC. Translating it yields CSVEEWGQGSPYEQYF.

This sequence joins TRBV7-9 and TRBJ2-7, with 9 positions matching TRBD1. J gave up 6 bases and V 5 bases, and 11 bases lay outside the gene matches. This CDR3 is built from 15 residues. Germline V CDR1 and CDR2: SEHNR, FQNEAQ (reference sequence). CDR3 sequence reads: CASSQPGTGPFEQYF. CDR3 sequence (DNA): TGTGCCAGCAGCCAGCCGGGGACAGGGCCGTTCGAGCAGTACTTC.

This chain links TRBV4-2 with TRBJ2-3; 7 bases are shared with TRBD1. There are 14 residues in the CDR3. J lost 0 bases, V lost 7 bases, and 4 bases had no gene match. Germline loops: CDR1 LGHNA, CDR2 YNFKEQ. In DNA, the CDR3 is TGTGCCAGCACCCCGGACAGGAGCACAGATACGCAGTATTTT. Translation: CASTPDRSTDTQYF.

The rearrangement uses TRBV3-1 (or the pseudogene TRBV3-2) and TRBJ1-4, with D possibly matching TRBD1 (5 bases). The CDR3 has 14 residues. Germline assignment: CDR1 LGHDT and CDR2 YNNKEL (reference sequence). Trimming took off 3 bases at V and 8 bases at J, with 13 bases between the two ends. The CDR3 nucleotides read TGTGCCAGCAGCCATCTCGGGGCGGGGGAAAAACTGTTTTTT. It translates to CASSHLGAGEKLFF.

J is TRBJ1-2 and V is TRBV6-1; a possible D gene is TRBD1 (6 bases). The CDR3 length is 17 residues. CDR1 and CDR2 from the germline V gene are MNHNS and SASEGT. Trimming removed 1 base at V and 3 bases at J, with 18 bases between. The CDR3, as DNA: TGTGCCAGCAGTGAAGTAGTCGGGGGGGCGGTTCACTATGGCTACACCTTC. Protein sequence: CASSEVVGGAVHYGYTF.

The V call is TRBV6-1, the J call TRBJ2-1, with 13 positions matching TRBD2. Germline V gives CDR1 MNHNS, CDR2 SASEGT. Germline trimming cut 4 bases from V and 7 bases from J; bases unmatched to any gene: 16. There are 19 residues in the CDR3. CDR3 in DNA: TGTGCCAGCAGTGTTGGGGCAGGCGAGACTAGCGGGAGGAGAAATGAGCAGTTCTTC. It specifies CASSVGAGETSGRRNEQFF.